Shown below are 17 T cell receptor beta chains from a single sample sequenced in a study of monozygotic twins with inflammatory bowel disease. TCRdb reanalyzed the 5' RACE reads, giving one entry per CDR3 protein sequence and no DNA. The repertoire table contains about 380,000 distinct CDR3 sequences. Sequences were obtained from blood. The source of these receptors is a human donor with ulcerative colitis or Crohn's disease, or a healthy co-twin of an affected twin (not recorded which).

This chain uses TRBV5-1 with TRBJ1-6. The CDR3 extends over 15 amino acids. Germline-derived CDR1 and CDR2 are SGHRS and YFSETQ. This chain's CDR3 is CASSSRTDYNSPLHF.

The chain couples TRBV18 to TRBJ1-2; TCRdb reports TRBD1, a call that lacks DNA to check it against. Germline CDR1 reads KGHSH; CDR2 reads LQKENI. The CDR3 has 13 residues. The chain's CDR3 is CASSLRGLYGYTF.

V gene TRBV9 combines with J gene TRBJ1-2; the TRBD1 assignment by TCRdb is unverifiable without DNA. The germline gives CDR1 SGDLS, CDR2 YYNGEE. The CDR3 contains 16 residues. CDR3 sequence reads: CASSVNPYRSEYGYTF.

V and J are TRBV4-2 and TRBJ2-3; the TRBD2 assignment by TCRdb is unverifiable without DNA. Germline CDR1 is LGHNA and CDR2 is YNFKEQ. This CDR3 contains 18 residues. CDR3 in amino acids: CASSRGSGGTDRTDTQYF.

J is TRBJ2-5 and V is TRBV12-3 or TRBV12-4; as DNA is missing, the TRBD2 call by TCRdb cannot be tested. This CDR3 has 14 residues. CDR3 sequence: CASSYQGEGVSQYF.

The rearrangement joins TRBV25-1 to TRBJ2-3; TCRdb reports TRBD1, a call that lacks DNA to check it against. There are 15 residues in the CDR3. The germline CDR1 and CDR2 sequences are MGHDK and SYGVNS. CDR3 loop: CASSTGQGFTDTQYF.

This chain links TRBV28 with TRBJ1-6; the D call from TCRdb, TRBD1, cannot be confirmed without DNA. Germline CDR1 is MDHEN and CDR2 is SYDVKM. There are 15 residues in the CDR3. The CDR3 sequence is CASRITPDRSTPLHF.

This chain connects TRBV4-3 to TRBJ1-6; TCRdb's D call, TRBD1, is unchecked because there is no DNA. This CDR3 comprises 20 residues. Germline V gives CDR1 LGHNA, CDR2 YSLEER. CDR3 region: CASSQEAPGGRGRSNSPLHF.

The rearrangement uses TRBV4-3 and TRBJ1-4; lacking DNA, the TRBD1 call made by TCRdb goes unchecked. The CDR3 has 15 residues. Per germline, CDR1 LGHNA and CDR2 YSLEER. The CDR3: CASSRLRDSNEKLFF.

The chain links TRBV30 to TRBJ1-6. Germline CDR1 GTSNPN, CDR2 SVGIG (reference sequence). The CDR3 sequence is 14 residues long. This CDR3 is CAWMGWSYNSPLHF. The full variable domain, completed using reference TRBV30 and TRBJ1-6, is SQTIHQWPATLVQPVGSPLSLECTVEGTSNPNLYWYRQAAGRGLQLLFYSVGIGQISSEVPQNLSASRPQDRQFILSSKKLLLSDSGFYLCAWMGWSYNSPLHFGNGTRLTVT.

The gene calls are TRBV4-1 and TRBJ2-4; TCRdb gives TRBD1 as the D gene, but with no DNA this cannot be confirmed. Germline CDR1 reads MGHRA; CDR2 reads YSYEKL. The CDR3 totals 13 residues. CDR3 amino acids: CASSQDRGNIQYF.

The chain couples TRBV11-2 to TRBJ2-2; there is no DNA to check the TCRdb D call of TRBD2. CDR3 length: 18 residues. CDR1 is SGHAT, CDR2 FQNNGV, per germline. The CDR3 spells CASSFPGLAGGNTGELFF.

The chain employs TRBV6-6 and TRBJ1-1. Per germline, CDR1 MNHNY and CDR2 SVGAGI (reference sequence). CDR3 length: 14 amino acids. CDR3 sequence: CASSYDAVNTEAFF.

V and J are TRBV12-3 or TRBV12-4 and TRBJ2-7; TCRdb calls TRBD2, which cannot be checked without DNA. This CDR3 region has 14 residues. The CDR3 spells CASSPFRQTYEQYF.

The chain uses TRBV20-1 and TRBJ2-3; the D call of TRBD1 rests on TCRdb alone, since no DNA is present to check it. The CDR3 spans 14 residues. CDR1 is DFQATT, CDR2 SNEGSKA, per germline (reference sequence). The CDR3 loop is CSADPGVSTDTQYF.

This sequence joins TRBV5-6 and TRBJ2-3. This CDR3 is 12 amino acids long. Germline values: CDR1 SGHDT, CDR2 YYEEEE. This CDR3 reads CASSQPSDTQYF.

The chain recombines TRBV11-3 with TRBJ2-1; with no DNA, the TCRdb D assignment of TRBD2 cannot be verified. This CDR3 spans 21 amino acids. The V gene's germline CDR1 is SGHNT and CDR2 YENEEA. CDR3 amino acids: CASSLPSTTGYRDSTYNEQFF.